Listed here are 32 T cell receptor beta chains from one sample, sequenced in a study of cytomegalovirus exposure and HLA in healthy donors. The PCR employed 60 Vbeta primers together with 13 Jbeta primers. TCRdb keeps only in-frame clones here, not all; method: immunoSEQ multiplex PCR. Among over 150,000 clones listed, 70% to 85% were seen once. Material for sequencing was PBMCs. These receptors all come from a man between 35 and 55 years old in good health and CMV-seronegative.

This clone was seen more than once but under ten times. The rearrangement joins TRBV5-4 to TRBJ2-7; D may be TRBD1 (5 bases). Germline V gene data show CDR1 as SGHNT and CDR2 as YYREEE (reference sequence). V was shortened by 5 bases and J by 2 bases, with 17 bases between the two germline ends. This CDR3 is 15 amino acids long. The CDR3 region is CASRVSLGEAYEQYF. DNA for the CDR3: TGTGCCAGCAGAGTGAGTCTAGGGGAAGCCTACGAGCAGTACTTC.

The rearrangement joins TRBV19 to TRBJ2-7, with D possibly matching TRBD1 (6 bases). Trimming took 5 bases from V and 5 from J, leaving 22 bases between them. Germline V gives CDR1 LNHDA, CDR2 SQIVND (reference sequence). This CDR3 has 16 residues. CDR3 sequence: CASSVLDRRFPHEQYF. The CDR3 DNA reads as TGTGCCAGTAGTGTACTCGACAGGAGATTCCCACACGAGCAGTACTTC. The full variable domain, completed using reference TRBV19 and TRBJ2-7, is DGGITQSPKYLFRKEGQNVTLSCEQNLNHDAMYWYRQDPGQGLRLIYYSQIVNDFQKGDIAEGYSVSREKKESFPLTVTSAQKNPTAFYLCASSVLDRRFPHEQYFGPGTRLTVT.

This sequence joins TRBV19 and TRBJ1-5; tentative D call: TRBD1 (5 bases). With 5 bases removed from V and 4 bases from J, the gap between germline ends came to 18 bases. The CDR3 extends over 16 amino acids. Germline values: CDR1 LNHDA, CDR2 SQIVND (reference sequence). This chain's CDR3 is CASSAYLNQGNQPQHF. The CDR3, as DNA: TGTGCCAGTAGTGCTTATCTCAATCAGGGAAATCAGCCCCAGCATTTT. Variable domain in full (rest from reference TRBV19 and TRBJ1-5): DGGITQSPKYLFRKEGQNVTLSCEQNLNHDAMYWYRQDPGQGLRLIYYSQIVNDFQKGDIAEGYSVSREKKESFPLTVTSAQKNPTAFYLCASSAYLNQGNQPQHFGDGTRLSIL.

Only one count was recorded for this clone. This rearrangement joins TRBV5-4 to TRBJ2-3; 15 positions agree with TRBD2. V trimming: 3 bases; J trimming: 7 bases; junction bases outside the gene matches: 9. Germline CDR1 SGHNT, CDR2 YYREEE (reference sequence). CDR3 length: 17 amino acids. This CDR3 reads CASSSGTSGRRRNTQYF. CDR3 nucleotide sequence: TGTGCCAGCAGCTCGGGGACTAGCGGGAGGCGGCGGAATACGCAGTATTTT.

The chain combines TRBV27 with TRBJ2-1, with TRBD2 matching over 7 bases. This CDR3 is 15 amino acids long. Germline assignment: CDR1 MNHEY and CDR2 SMNVEV (reference sequence). V trimming: 6 bases; J trimming: 6 bases; junction bases outside the gene matches: 11. The CDR3 region is CASSPPRRGGNEQFF. In DNA form, the CDR3 reads TGTGCCAGCAGCCCCCCTAGGCGCGGGGGCAATGAGCAGTTCTTC.

CDR3 sequence: CASSRQGPRGSYEQYF. The CDR3 DNA is TGTGCCAGCAGTCGACAGGGGCCACGAGGGTCCTACGAGCAGTACTTC. The chain employs TRBV28 and TRBJ2-7, with TRBD1 identical over 8 bases. Germline V gives CDR1 MDHEN, CDR2 SYDVKM. The CDR3 contains 16 residues. Trimming cost V 5 bases and J 1 base; bases outside gene matches: 10.

The chain couples TRBV19 to TRBJ2-4; 9 bases are shared with TRBD1. The V segment lost 3 bases and the J segment 0 bases; nucleotides outside the gene matches: 3. The CDR3 length is 16 residues. Per germline, CDR1 LNHDA and CDR2 SQIVND (reference sequence). The CDR3 loop reads CASSIGDREAKNIQYF. The DNA of the CDR3 is TGTGCCAGTAGTATCGGGGACAGGGAAGCCAAAAACATTCAGTACTTC. The complete variable domain, with remaining parts taken from reference TRBV19 and TRBJ2-4, reads DGGITQSPKYLFRKEGQNVTLSCEQNLNHDAMYWYRQDPGQGLRLIYYSQIVNDFQKGDIAEGYSVSREKKESFPLTVTSAQKNPTAFYLCASSIGDREAKNIQYFGAGTRLSVL.

V and J are TRBV30 and TRBJ2-5; D may be TRBD1 (5 bases). The CDR3 is made up of 13 amino acids. The germline gives CDR1 GTSNPN, CDR2 SVGIG (reference sequence). Trimming stripped 1 base from V and 1 base from J, with 7 bases between. DNA for the CDR3: TGTGCCTGGAGTGAGGGGATCCAAGAGACCCAGTACTTC. This codes for CAWSEGIQETQYF.

The chain is built from TRBV5-4 and TRBJ2-3; TRBD2 aligns across 9 bases. Trimming at V came to 3 bases and at J to 5 bases, leaving 10 bases not matched to a gene. This CDR3 region has 16 residues. Per germline, CDR1 SGHNT and CDR2 YYREEE (reference sequence). The CDR3 DNA reads as TGTGCCAGCAGCTCCCCCTTAGCGGGAGAAGTAGATACGCAGTATTTT. Translation gives CASSSPLAGEVDTQYF.

This chain joins TRBV6-6 and TRBJ2-7; 11 bases are a match to TRBD1. CDR3 size: 15 residues. V dropped 2 bases and J dropped 6; count of bases not matched to a gene: 6. Germline V lookup: CDR1 MNHNY, CDR2 SVGAGI (reference sequence). The CDR3 nucleotides read TGTGCCAGCAGTTACGCCCGGGGACAGGGGGGCGAGCAGTACTTC. Translation: CASSYARGQGGEQYF.

This clone showed up just once. The J gene is TRBJ1-5, the V gene TRBV30; D may be TRBD1 (5 bases). CDR3 length equals 12 residues. CDR1 is GTSNPN, CDR2 SVGIG, per germline (reference sequence). The germline V and J ends were trimmed by 5 bases and 3 bases, with 8 bases remaining between them. In nucleotides, the CDR3 is TGTGCCTGGGGGGGGGACAATCAGCCCCAGCATTTT. Translated: CAWGGDNQPQHF.

This clone was counted a few times. J is TRBJ2-3 and V is TRBV19, with 7 bases matching TRBD1. V lost 6 bases to trimming and J lost 7 bases; unmatched junction nucleotides: 7. Per the germline V gene, CDR1 is LNHDA and CDR2 is SQIVND (reference sequence). The CDR3 runs to 13 residues. The CDR3 sequence is CASRSRGLNTQYF. CDR3 sequence (DNA): TGTGCCAGTAGATCGAGGGGGCTTAATACGCAGTATTTT.

The chain couples TRBV6-1 to TRBJ2-5, with D maybe TRBD1 (8 bases). The CDR3 has 14 residues. Trimming cost V 8 bases and J 5 bases, with 18 bases left between them. Looked up from germline, CDR1 is MNHNS and CDR2 is SASEGT. CDR3 in amino acids: CASDPHRGGETQYF. As DNA, the CDR3 is TGTGCCAGCGACCCTCACAGGGGGGGGGAGACCCAGTACTTC.

The V call is TRBV6-5, the J call TRBJ2-3, with 11 bases aligning to TRBD2. The CDR3 is 15 residues long. CDR1 is MNHEY, CDR2 SVGAGI, per germline. J was trimmed by 2 bases and V by 5 bases; bases with no gene match: 3. The CDR3 loop is CASSTGLADTDTQYF. DNA for the CDR3: TGTGCCAGCAGTACGGGACTAGCGGACACAGATACGCAGTATTTT.

The chain recombines TRBV7-9 with TRBJ2-1; TRBD2 matches at 10 bases. The CDR3 is made up of 13 amino acids. Germline values: CDR1 SEHNR, CDR2 FQNEAQ (reference sequence). Trimming took 5 bases from V and 7 from J; bases not matched to a gene: 2. CDR3 protein: CASSRSGRNEQFF. Written as DNA, the CDR3 is TGTGCCAGCAGCCGTAGCGGGAGGAATGAGCAGTTCTTC. The full variable domain, its missing parts supplied by reference TRBV7-9 and TRBJ2-1, is DTGVSQNPRHKITKRGQNVTFRCDPISEHNRLYWYRQTLGQGPEFLTYFQNEAQLEKSRLLSDRFSAERPKGSFSTLEIQRTEQGDSAMYLCASSRSGRNEQFFGPGTRLTVL.

This clone has just a few counts. The genes are TRBV6-1 and TRBJ1-3, with a weak D call TRBD1 (5 bases). Germline V gene lookup returns CDR1 MNHNS and CDR2 SASEGT. CDR3 size: 13 residues. Trimming shortened V by 7 bases and J by 5 bases, and 12 bases separated the two germline ends. The DNA of the CDR3 is TGTGCCAGCATAGAGGACACGCGAAACACCATATATTTT. Its protein product is CASIEDTRNTIYF.

This chain uses TRBV27 with TRBJ2-6, with D perhaps TRBD2 (6 bases). Trimming removed 11 bases at V and 4 bases at J, with 9 bases between. This CDR3 has 12 residues. Germline V lookup: CDR1 MNHEY, CDR2 SMNVEV (reference sequence). DNA of the CDR3: TGTGCCTGTGGACTAGGGGCCAACGTCCTGACTTTC. Protein sequence: CACGLGANVLTF.

This chain's CDR3 is CASSLPTGNSYEQYF. DNA for the CDR3: TGTGCCAGCAGCCTACCGACAGGGAACTCCTACGAGCAGTACTTC. This chain uses TRBV5-6 with TRBJ2-7; 7 nucleotides line up with TRBD1. Germline CDR1 and CDR2: SGHDT and YYEEEE. The CDR3 covers 15 residues. The ends lost 4 bases at V and 0 bases at J; junction bases unmatched: 7. The full variable domain, its missing parts supplied by reference TRBV5-6 and TRBJ2-7, is DAGVTQSPTHLIKTRGQQVTLRCSPKSGHDTVSWYQQALGQGPQFIFQYYEEEERQRGNFPDRFSGHQFPNYSSELNVNALLLGDSALYLCASSLPTGNSYEQYFGPGTRLTVT.

The chain joins TRBV21-1 to TRBJ2-2; TRBD2, the D gene given by the table, was not confirmed from the DNA. TRBV21-1 is annotated as a pseudogene. The CDR3 spans 17 residues. The CDR3 bases are TGTGCCAGCAAAATAACTAGCGGGAGGGCCCCAACCGGGGAGCTGTTTTTT. As protein: CASKITSGRAPTGELFF.

The gene calls are TRBV7-9 and TRBJ2-2; maybe TRBD2 (5 bases). The V and J ends lost 1 base and 7 bases respectively, with 16 bases between them. Germline V gives CDR1 SEHNR, CDR2 FQNEAQ (reference sequence). This CDR3 contains 16 residues. The CDR3 region is CASSLVVASLNGELFF. The DNA of the CDR3 is TGTGCCAGCAGCTTAGTGGTAGCGAGCCTCAACGGGGAGCTGTTTTTT.

The chain has TRBV29-1 and TRBJ2-7, with D maybe TRBD1 (6 bases). V gave up 6 bases and J gave up 3 bases, with 15 bases separating them. Looked up from germline, CDR1 is SQVTM and CDR2 is ANQGSEA. The CDR3 has 13 residues. CDR3 sequence: CSVGDWTDYEQYF. The CDR3 DNA reads as TGCAGCGTGGGAGACTGGACAGACTACGAGCAGTACTTC.

The chain uses TRBV2 and TRBJ1-6, with TRBD1 matching 7 bases. This CDR3 is built from 14 residues. V was pared by 1 base and J by 14 bases, with 8 bases of the junction left unmatched. Germline V lookup: CDR1 SNHLY, CDR2 FYNNEI. This CDR3 reads CASSEVQGQGTLHF. DNA of the CDR3: TGTGCCAGCAGTGAAGTACAGGGGCAGGGGACCCTCCACTTT.

The rearrangement links TRBV7-2 to TRBJ2-3; no clear D. Trimming removed 2 bases at V and 6 bases at J, with 9 bases between. This CDR3 has 13 amino acids. Germline CDR1 reads SGHTA; CDR2 reads FQGNSA. CDR3 in amino acids: CASSLRYRDTQYF. The CDR3 coding sequence is TGTGCCAGCAGCTTACGTTATCGGGATACGCAGTATTTT.

This clone was counted a few times. Compared with germline, one end of the junction differs, possibly owing to a read error. The V and J genes are TRBV7-9 and TRBJ1-2; 7 bases agree with TRBD1. CDR1 and CDR2 from the germline V gene are SEHNR and FQNEAQ (reference sequence). The CDR3 loop spans 13 amino acids. The CDR3 DNA sequence: TGTTCCAGCAGCCCATCGGGACAGAGCGGCTACACCTTC. It is translated as CSSSPSGQSGYTF.

This clone was counted only a few times. V and J are TRBV6-5 and TRBJ1-2, with 8 nucleotides matching TRBD1. V trimming: 6 bases; J trimming: 4 bases; junction bases outside the gene matches: 10. The CDR3 has 15 residues. The V gene's germline CDR1 is MNHEY and CDR2 SVGAGI. DNA of the CDR3: TGTGCCAGCAGACCACAGGGGGTTCGCACCTATGGCTACACCTTC. It yields the protein CASRPQGVRTYGYTF.

The rearrangement links TRBV6-5 to TRBJ2-2; D is perhaps TRBD1 (6 bases). V was pared by 5 bases and J by 4 bases, with 14 bases between. CDR1 MNHEY and CDR2 SVGAGI come from the germline V gene. The CDR3 runs 15 residues. The chain's CDR3 is CASSKPGTITGELFF. CDR3 nucleotides: TGTGCCAGCAGTAAGCCGGGGACAATCACCGGGGAGCTGTTTTTT.

The CDR3 DNA sequence: TGTGCCAGCAAGGCAGGGACCGGGGAGCTGTTTTTT. Translation: CASKAGTGELFF. The chain has TRBV28 and TRBJ2-2; D may be TRBD1 (5 bases). Trimming cost V 7 bases and J 5 bases, with 8 bases left between them. This CDR3 region has 12 residues. Germline lookup yields CDR1 MDHEN and CDR2 SYDVKM.

In this sample, this clone turned up once. The CDR3 reads CSVAGLAGYNEQFF. The CDR3 DNA reads TGCAGCGTTGCGGGACTAGCGGGATACAATGAGCAGTTCTTC. This chain uses TRBV29-1 with TRBJ2-1; 13 nucleotides match TRBD2. The germline CDR1 and CDR2 sequences are SQVTM and ANQGSEA. The V segment lost 4 bases and the J segment 4 bases; nucleotides outside the gene matches: 1. This CDR3 has 14 residues.

The V call is TRBV7-2, the J call TRBJ2-1; TRBD2 is a possible D gene (6 bases). The germline V gene encodes CDR1 SGHTA and CDR2 FQGNSA. V was shortened by 2 bases and J by 7 bases, with 15 bases between the two germline ends. The CDR3 contains 15 residues. The CDR3 DNA is TGTGCCAGCAGCTTATGGGGAGGTTACTCAAATGAGCAGTTCTTC. This encodes CASSLWGGYSNEQFF.

This clone appeared once. V is TRBV6-6 and J is TRBJ2-3; 11 bases agree with TRBD1. The CDR3 has 16 amino acids. V shed 1 base, J shed 6 bases, and the junction held 6 bases outside the gene matches. CDR1 and CDR2 from the germline V gene are MNHNY and SVGAGI (reference sequence). In DNA form, the CDR3 reads TGTGCCAGCAGTTACTTTGGACAGGGGGCGCCTGATACGCAGTATTTT. Amino acid sequence: CASSYFGQGAPDTQYF.

This chain connects TRBV19 to TRBJ2-2, with 7 nucleotides matching TRBD2. The CDR3 is made up of 18 amino acids. The ends lost 0 bases at V and 5 bases at J; junction bases unmatched: 12. Germline V gene data show CDR1 as LNHDA and CDR2 as SQIVND (reference sequence). This chain's CDR3 is CASSIDRRSGVRTGELFF. The DNA for the CDR3 is TGTGCCAGTAGTATAGATCGACGGAGCGGGGTGAGGACCGGGGAGCTGTTTTTT.

This clone was seen a handful of times. The junction and the germline gene differ at one end; a read error may be behind it. The chain has TRBV7-9 and TRBJ1-2; D is unclear. Germline V gene lookup returns CDR1 SEHNR and CDR2 FQNEAQ (reference sequence). This CDR3 spans 12 amino acids. The CDR3 region has the DNA TGTTCCAGCAGCTTATACAAAAAAGGCTACACCTTC. Residues: CSSSLYKKGYTF.